A single T cell receptor beta chain is shown here with its context. Antigen specificity is unknown. The data are from a study of CD8+CD57+ T cells in acquired aplastic anemia. The wider study: Healthy donors yielded some 10 million CD4+ cell reads on average. Findings and limits, study-wide: Patients were compared with controls for CD8+ Simpson's diversity, and no significant difference emerged.

The use of genomic DNA as template underpinned the TCR beta VDJ and CDR3 profiling. TCRdb re-called the reads with MiXCR, one entry per CDR3 protein. The sample records 180,000 or so distinct CDR3 sequences, approximately 49% being singletons. V gave up 8 bases and J gave up 4 bases, with 12 bases separating them. The germline V gene encodes CDR1 SNHLY and CDR2 FYNNEI. The CDR3 consists of 12 residues. Source material: sorted CD4+, CD8+, or CD8+CD57+ T cells (not recorded which) from PBMCs. The J gene is TRBJ2-7, the V gene TRBV2; unclear D gene. This sequence originates from a human donor in good health. CDR3 sequence: CASHTQLYEQYF. CDR3 DNA sequence: TGTGCCAGCCATACACAGCTTTACGAGCAGTACTTC.